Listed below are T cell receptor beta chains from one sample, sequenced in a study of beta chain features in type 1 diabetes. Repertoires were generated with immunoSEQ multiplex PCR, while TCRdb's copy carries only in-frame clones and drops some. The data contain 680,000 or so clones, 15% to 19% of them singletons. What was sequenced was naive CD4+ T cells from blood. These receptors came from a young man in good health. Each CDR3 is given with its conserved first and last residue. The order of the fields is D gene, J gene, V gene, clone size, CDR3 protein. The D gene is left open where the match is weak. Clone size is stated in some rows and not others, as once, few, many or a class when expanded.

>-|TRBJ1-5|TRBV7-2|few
CASSSHGVNQPQHF
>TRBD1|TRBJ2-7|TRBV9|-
CASSGQGSVYEQYF
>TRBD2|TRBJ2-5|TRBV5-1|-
CASSLAGSGGPETQYF
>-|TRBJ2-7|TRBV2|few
CASSPSTGNYEQYF
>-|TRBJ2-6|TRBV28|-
CASSLLLVAGAGANVLTF
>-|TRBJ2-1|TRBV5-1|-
CASSLVPGLSSYNEQFF
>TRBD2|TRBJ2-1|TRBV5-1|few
CASRGAGGRYNEQFF
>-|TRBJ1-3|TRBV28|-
CASSLGSGQRNSGNTIYF
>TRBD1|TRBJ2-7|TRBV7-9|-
CASSRQGGEQYF
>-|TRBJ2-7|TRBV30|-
CAWDPAGLGEQYF